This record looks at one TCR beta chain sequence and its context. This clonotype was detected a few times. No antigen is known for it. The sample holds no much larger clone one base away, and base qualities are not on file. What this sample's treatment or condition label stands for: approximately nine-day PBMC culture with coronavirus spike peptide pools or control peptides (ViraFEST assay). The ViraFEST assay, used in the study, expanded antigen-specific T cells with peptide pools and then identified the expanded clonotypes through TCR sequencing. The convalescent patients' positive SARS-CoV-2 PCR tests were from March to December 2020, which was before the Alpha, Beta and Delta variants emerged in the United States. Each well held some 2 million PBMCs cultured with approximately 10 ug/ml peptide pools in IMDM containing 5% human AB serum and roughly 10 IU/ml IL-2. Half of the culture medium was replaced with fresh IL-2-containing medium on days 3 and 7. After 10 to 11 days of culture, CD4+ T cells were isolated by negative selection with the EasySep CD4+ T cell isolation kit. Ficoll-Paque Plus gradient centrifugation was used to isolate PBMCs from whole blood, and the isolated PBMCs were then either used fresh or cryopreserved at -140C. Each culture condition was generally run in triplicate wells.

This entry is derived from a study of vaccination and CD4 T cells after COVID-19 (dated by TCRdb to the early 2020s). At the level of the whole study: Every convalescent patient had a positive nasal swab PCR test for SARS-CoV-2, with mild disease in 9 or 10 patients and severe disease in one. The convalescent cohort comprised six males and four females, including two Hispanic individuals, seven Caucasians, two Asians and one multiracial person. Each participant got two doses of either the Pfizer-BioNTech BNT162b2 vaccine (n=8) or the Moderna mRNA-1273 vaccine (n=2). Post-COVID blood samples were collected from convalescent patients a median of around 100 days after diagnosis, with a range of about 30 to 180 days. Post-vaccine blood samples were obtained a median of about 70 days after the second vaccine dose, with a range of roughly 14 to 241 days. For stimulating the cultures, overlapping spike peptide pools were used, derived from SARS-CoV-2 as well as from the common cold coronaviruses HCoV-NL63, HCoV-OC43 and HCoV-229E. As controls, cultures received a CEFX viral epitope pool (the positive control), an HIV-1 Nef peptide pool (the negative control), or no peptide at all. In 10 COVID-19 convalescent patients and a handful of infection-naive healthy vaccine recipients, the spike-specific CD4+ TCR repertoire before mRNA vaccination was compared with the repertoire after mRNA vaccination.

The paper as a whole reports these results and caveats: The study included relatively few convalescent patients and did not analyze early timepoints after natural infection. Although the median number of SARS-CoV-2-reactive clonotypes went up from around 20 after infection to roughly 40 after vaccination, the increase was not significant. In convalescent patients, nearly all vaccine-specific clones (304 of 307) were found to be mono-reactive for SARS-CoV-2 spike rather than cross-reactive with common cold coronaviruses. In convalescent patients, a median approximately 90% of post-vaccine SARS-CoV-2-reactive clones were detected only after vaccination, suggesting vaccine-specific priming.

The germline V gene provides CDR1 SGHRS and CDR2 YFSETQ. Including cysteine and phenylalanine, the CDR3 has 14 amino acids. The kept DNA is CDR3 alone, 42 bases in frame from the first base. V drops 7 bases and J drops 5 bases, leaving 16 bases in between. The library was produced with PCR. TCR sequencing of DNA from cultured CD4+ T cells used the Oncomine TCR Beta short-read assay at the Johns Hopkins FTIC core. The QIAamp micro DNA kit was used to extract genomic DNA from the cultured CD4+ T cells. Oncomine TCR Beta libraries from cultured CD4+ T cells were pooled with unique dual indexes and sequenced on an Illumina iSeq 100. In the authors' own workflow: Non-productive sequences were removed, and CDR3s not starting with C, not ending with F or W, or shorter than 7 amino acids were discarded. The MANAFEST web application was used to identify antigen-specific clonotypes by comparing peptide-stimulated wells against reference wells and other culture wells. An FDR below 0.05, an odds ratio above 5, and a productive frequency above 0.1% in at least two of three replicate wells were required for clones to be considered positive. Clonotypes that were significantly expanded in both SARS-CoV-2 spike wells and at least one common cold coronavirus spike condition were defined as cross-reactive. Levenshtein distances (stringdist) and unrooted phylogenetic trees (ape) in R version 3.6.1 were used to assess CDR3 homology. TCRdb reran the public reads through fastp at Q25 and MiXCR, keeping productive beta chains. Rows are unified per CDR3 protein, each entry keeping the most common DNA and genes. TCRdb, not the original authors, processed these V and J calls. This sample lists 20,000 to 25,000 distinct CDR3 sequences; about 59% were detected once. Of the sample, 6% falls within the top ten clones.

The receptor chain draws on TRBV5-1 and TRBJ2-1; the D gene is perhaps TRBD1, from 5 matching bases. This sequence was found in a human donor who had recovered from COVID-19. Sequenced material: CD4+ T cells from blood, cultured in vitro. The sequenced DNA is TGCGCCAGCTCCTCCAGGACAAGGCACAATGAGCAGTTCTTC. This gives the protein CASSSRTRHNEQFF.